Listed here are 20 T cell receptor beta chains from one sample, sequenced in a study of T cells after posttransplantation cyclophosphamide. Data came from immunoSEQ multiplex PCR; TCRdb stores just in-frame clones and leaves some out. This sample has under 40,000 clones, each found more than once. The specimen sequenced was PBMCs. These receptors came from a woman aged 45-59 years in good health and a related stem cell transplant donor.

This clone was seen many times. The CDR3 spells CASRYRFQETQYF. The CDR3, as DNA: TGTGCCAGCAGGTACAGGTTCCAAGAGACCCAGTACTTC. The chain employs TRBV7-8 and TRBJ2-5; possibly TRBD1 for D (5 bases). The CDR3 totals 13 residues. From germline, CDR1 is SGHVS and CDR2 FQNEAQ. Trimming left V 6 bases short and J 1 base short, with 9 bases between.

This clone was counted many times. The chain couples TRBV10-3 to TRBJ2-1; D not resolved. This CDR3 spans 12 amino acids. V dropped 7 bases and J dropped 3 bases, with 7 bases sitting between them. Germline-derived CDR1 and CDR2 are ENHRY and SYGVKD. The CDR3 reads CAIKTGYNEQFF. The CDR3 coding sequence is TGTGCCATCAAGACTGGCTACAATGAGCAGTTCTTC.

This clone came up many times. The CDR3 region has the DNA TGCGCCAGCAGCTGGAGCCCTCCGGGGACAGGGCTGAACACTGAAGCTTTCTTT. This translates into CASSWSPPGTGLNTEAFF. V gene TRBV5-1 combines with J gene TRBJ1-1; 9 bases map to TRBD1. CDR3 length equals 18 residues. With V trimmed by 3 bases and J by 0 bases, 12 bases remained unmatched. Germline CDR1 SGHRS, CDR2 YFSETQ.

This clone has at least ten counts. This chain links TRBV5-1 with TRBJ2-3; 7 positions match TRBD2. The V gene end was trimmed by 2 bases and the J gene end by 0 bases; junction bases not matched to a gene: 3. CDR1 SGHRS and CDR2 YFSETQ come from the germline V gene. This CDR3 is built from 15 residues. This CDR3 reads CASSLISGSTDTQYF. The CDR3 DNA follows: TGCGCCAGCAGCTTAATTAGCGGGAGCACAGATACGCAGTATTTT.

This clone was detected only a few times. The J gene is TRBJ1-5, the V gene TRBV15; no clear D. Trimming took 1 base from V and 8 from J, leaving 15 bases between them. The CDR3 totals 15 residues. Germline loops: CDR1 LNHNV, CDR2 YYDKDF (reference sequence). Written as DNA, the CDR3 is TGTGCCACCAGCAGAGGTAACGGGGAATCAGAGCCCCAGCATTTT. Protein: CATSRGNGESEPQHF.

Ten or more counts support this clone. The genes are TRBV18 and TRBJ2-7; D might be TRBD1 (6 bases). This CDR3 is 12 amino acids long. V was clipped by 6 bases and J by 4 bases, with 10 bases between them. In germline, CDR1 is KGHSH, CDR2 LQKENI. This chain's CDR3 is CASSLQGYEQYF. Here the CDR3 DNA reads TGTGCCAGCTCGCTACAGGGTTACGAGCAGTACTTC.

The table lists this clone with many counts. V usage is TRBV2 and J usage is TRBJ2-5, with D perhaps matching TRBD2 (6 bases). The CDR3 sequence is 13 residues long. CDR1 is SNHLY, CDR2 FYNNEI, per germline. Trimming removed 6 bases from V and 4 bases from J, with 12 bases in between. The CDR3 bases are TGTGCCAGCAGCCGAAACGGGGGAGAGACCCAGTACTTC. Translated, it gives CASSRNGGETQYF. The entire variable domain, with the rest obtained from reference TRBV2 and TRBJ2-5, is as follows: EPEVTQTPSHQVTQMGQEVILRCVPISNHLYFYWYRQILGQKVEFLVSFYNNEISEKSEIFDDQFSVERPDGSNFTLKIRSTKLEDSAMYFCASSRNGGETQYFGPGTRLLVL.

This clone was detected many times. The V call is TRBV11-2, the J call TRBJ1-2, with D perhaps matching TRBD1 (5 bases). Germline V gene data show CDR1 as SGHAT and CDR2 as FQNNGV. Trimming took 5 bases from V and 0 from J, leaving 16 bases between them. This CDR3 spans 16 amino acids. The chain's CDR3 is CASSPWETAANYGYTF. CDR3 DNA sequence: TGTGCCAGCAGCCCGTGGGAGACAGCCGCTAACTATGGCTACACCTTC. Variable domain in full (rest from reference TRBV11-2 and TRBJ1-2): EAGVAQSPRYKIIEKRQSVAFWCNPISGHATLYWYQQILGQGPKLLIQFQNNGVVDDSQLPKDRFSAERLKGVDSTLKIQPAKLEDSAVYLCASSPWETAANYGYTFGSGTRLTVV.

This clone was picked up many times. This chain joins TRBV6-1 and TRBJ2-3; D is perhaps TRBD2 (6 bases). The CDR3 has 15 amino acids. V lost 1 base, J lost 0 bases, and 8 bases lay in between. The germline V gene encodes CDR1 MNHNS and CDR2 SASEGT. The CDR3 is CASSEGRGSTDTQYF. The CDR3 nucleotides are TGTGCCAGCAGTGAAGGGCGGGGAAGCACAGATACGCAGTATTTT.

This clone was picked up many times. The V and J genes are TRBV7-2 and TRBJ2-1; weak D call: TRBD1 (5 bases). CDR3 size: 14 residues. Germline CDR1 reads SGHTA; CDR2 reads FQGNSA. V was cut by 3 bases and J by 5 bases, with 11 bases left in between. In DNA, the CDR3 is TGTGCCAGCAGCTTGTTCAGGGCCAACAATGAGCAGTTCTTC. It encodes CASSLFRANNEQFF.

V is TRBV12-3 or TRBV12-4 and J is TRBJ1-5; weak D call: TRBD1 (5 bases). The CDR3 runs 14 residues. The V gene lost 6 bases and the J gene lost 2 bases, with 11 bases spanning the gap. DNA for the CDR3: TGTGCCAGCAGGCGAGGGGAGGGCAATCAGCCCCAGCATTTT. Encoded protein: CASRRGEGNQPQHF.

This clone showed up many times. The chain has TRBV19 and TRBJ1-2, with unresolved D. Looked up from germline, CDR1 is LNHDA and CDR2 is SQIVND (reference sequence). CDR3 length: 15 residues. V was cut by 0 bases and J by 1 base, with 9 bases left in between. This CDR3 reads CASSIDNSRNYGYTF. DNA of the CDR3: TGTGCCAGTAGTATAGATAACAGCCGTAACTATGGCTACACCTTC.

CDR3 sequence reads: CAWSGETAWGPQHF. The CDR3 nucleotides are TGTGCCTGGAGTGGGGAGACAGCCTGGGGGCCCCAGCATTTT. The J gene is TRBJ1-5, the V gene TRBV30, with TRBD1 as a possible D gene (5 bases). The CDR3 is 14 residues long. Trimming stripped 1 base from V and 9 bases from J, with 16 bases between. Germline-derived CDR1 and CDR2 are GTSNPN and SVGIG (reference sequence).

The sample holds many counts of this clone. V usage is TRBV5-6 and J usage is TRBJ2-3, with D possibly TRBD1 on 5 matching bases. Germline V lookup: CDR1 SGHDT, CDR2 YYEEEE. Trimming took off 4 bases at V and 4 bases at J, with 13 bases between the two ends. There are 14 residues in the CDR3. CDR3 coding DNA: TGTGCCAGCAGCCGGTGGGGCGTCGCAGATACGCAGTATTTT. It encodes CASSRWGVADTQYF.

There are many counts of this clone. At one boundary the junction diverges from the germline segment, which might be a read error. The J gene is TRBJ1-1, the V gene TRBV27, with 7 bases lining up with TRBD1. Per germline, CDR1 MNHEY and CDR2 SMNVEV (reference sequence). This CDR3 spans 13 amino acids. The CDR3 nucleotides read TGTGCCAGCAGTCTATCTCAGGGGGCTGAAGCTTTCTTT. Translated, it gives CASSLSQGAEAFF.

The gene calls are TRBV25-1 and TRBJ2-5; D is perhaps TRBD2 (5 bases). V dropped 4 bases and J dropped 4 bases, with 10 bases sitting between them. Per the germline V gene, CDR1 is MGHDK and CDR2 is SYGVNS. The CDR3 sequence is 13 residues long. DNA of the CDR3: TGTGCCAGCAGTGGTTGGGCGGGAGAGACCCAGTACTTC. It codes for CASSGWAGETQYF.

This clone was detected many times. The CDR3 loop reads CASSSRTGPNEKLFF. The CDR3 DNA sequence: TGTGCCAGTAGTTCCAGGACAGGGCCTAATGAAAAACTGTTTTTT. The chain has TRBV19 and TRBJ1-4; 8 nucleotides match TRBD1. The J segment lost 3 bases and the V segment lost 5 bases, leaving 5 bases of the junction unmatched. Per the germline V gene, CDR1 is LNHDA and CDR2 is SQIVND (reference sequence). The CDR3 length is 15 residues.

This clone was seen at least ten times. This sequence joins TRBV5-6 and TRBJ1-5, with TRBD1 matching over 9 bases. After removal of 4 bases from V and 10 bases from J, the junction contained 6 bases not matched to a gene. Germline V gives CDR1 SGHDT, CDR2 YYEEEE. This CDR3 is 13 amino acids long. CDR3 loop: CASSPGQGIPQHF. The CDR3, as DNA: TGTGCCAGCAGCCCGGGACAGGGAATCCCCCAGCATTTT.

This clone was found a few times. The V call is TRBV27, the J call TRBJ2-2; 9 nucleotides agree with TRBD1. The CDR3 has 16 residues. J gave up 6 bases and V 10 bases, and 15 bases lay outside the gene matches. CDR1 and CDR2 (germline): MNHEY, SMNVEV (reference sequence). CDR3 DNA: TGTGCCACCAGGGAGTCTTGGACAGGGGCGGCCGGGGAGCTGTTTTTT. This encodes CATRESWTGAAGELFF.

This clone was counted many times. The rearrangement uses TRBV11-2 and TRBJ2-2, with D possibly TRBD1 on 6 matching bases. Germline V CDR1 and CDR2: SGHAT, FQNNGV. V lost 6 bases and J lost 0, with 17 bases in between. The CDR3 is made up of 17 amino acids. CDR3: CASSPPTGAPNTGELFF. CDR3 DNA: TGTGCCAGCAGTCCTCCGACAGGTGCCCCGAACACCGGGGAGCTGTTTTTT.